These 22 T cell receptor beta chains were sequenced from one sample in a study of metastatic and nonmetastatic thyroid tumors. MiXCR re-clonotyped the PCR reads for TCRdb. In the table there are about 16,000 clones, roughly 23% of which are singletons. Thyroid surgery was preceded by no treatment in any patient. Input material: blood. These receptors were obtained from a male donor with papillary thyroid cancer or a benign thyroid nodule (not recorded which). Some clones in this sample may be carry-over from other donors' samples.

This clone was counted many times. The rearrangement links TRBV20-1 to TRBJ2-5; D unresolved. This CDR3 spans 10 amino acids. V shed 6 bases and J shed 2 bases, with 4 bases lying between them. Germline CDR1 reads DFQATT; CDR2 reads SNEGSKA (reference sequence). CDR3 nucleotide sequence: TGCAGTGCCATACAAGAGACCCAGTACTTC. Protein product: CSAIQETQYF.

The chain employs TRBV5-1 and TRBJ2-7; 8 bases map to TRBD1. V dropped 5 bases and J dropped 3; count of bases not matched to a gene: 4. The germline CDR1 and CDR2 sequences are SGHRS and YFSETQ. The CDR3 runs 13 residues. The CDR3 sequence is CASSVGTGYEQYF. Here the CDR3 DNA reads TGCGCCAGCAGTGTAGGGACAGGCTACGAGCAGTACTTC.

This clone was recorded at least ten times. This rearrangement joins TRBV5-6 to TRBJ1-1; D perhaps matches TRBD1 (6 bases). Germline V gives CDR1 SGHDT, CDR2 YYEEEE. Trimming took off 4 bases at V and 2 bases at J, with 12 bases between the two ends. The CDR3 extends over 14 amino acids. The CDR3 nucleotides are TGTGCCAGCAGCCTCGAGGGGGGAAACACTGAAGCTTTCTTT. It is translated as CASSLEGGNTEAFF.

This clone was counted ten times or more. The chain is built from TRBV3-1 and TRBJ1-2; D not certain. V lost 4 bases to trimming and J lost 4 bases, with 22 bases between them. In germline, CDR1 is LGHDT, CDR2 YNNKEL (reference sequence). The CDR3 length is 17 residues. The CDR3 DNA reads TGTGCCAGCAGCCGCACAGTTGGGTTTTGGTTCGTCTATGGCTACACCTTC. It is translated as CASSRTVGFWFVYGYTF. The full variable domain, in which reference TRBV3-1 and TRBJ1-2 provide the parts outside the CDR3, is DTAVSQTPKYLVTQMGNDKSIKCEQNLGHDTMYWYKQDSKKFLKIMFSYNNKELIINETVPNRFSPKSPDKAHLNLHINSLELGDSAVYFCASSRTVGFWFVYGYTFGSGTRLTVV.

This clone counts as medium-sized. This chain joins TRBV28 and TRBJ2-7, with 9 bases lining up with TRBD1. Trimming took 6 bases from V and 5 from J; bases not matched to a gene: 11. CDR1 is MDHEN and CDR2 is SYDVKM in the germline V gene. This CDR3 has 15 amino acids. The CDR3 here is CASRLTGGGRNEQYF. Here the CDR3 DNA reads TGTGCCAGCAGGCTTACAGGGGGCGGTAGGAACGAGCAGTACTTC.

This clone was recorded many times. The rearrangement joins TRBV5-4 to TRBJ1-2, with D perhaps TRBD1 (6 bases). The CDR3 loop spans 15 amino acids. The germline V and J ends were trimmed by 4 bases and 8 bases, with 21 bases remaining between them. Germline values: CDR1 SGHNT, CDR2 YYREEE (reference sequence). In DNA form, the CDR3 reads TGTGCCAGCAGCCTCGCAGGGGTCCCCCAAGTGGGCTACACCTTC. Protein product: CASSLAGVPQVGYTF.

The table lists this clone with many counts. The chain uses TRBV7-9 and TRBJ2-7; 8 bases fit TRBD1. CDR3 length: 15 residues. Germline V gene data show CDR1 as SEHNR and CDR2 as FQNEAQ (reference sequence). V gave up 5 bases and J gave up 0 bases; unmatched junction bases: 6. The CDR3 is CASSQTGDSSYEQYF. Here the CDR3 DNA reads TGTGCCAGCAGCCAGACAGGGGATAGCTCCTACGAGCAGTACTTC.

This clone was observed many times. The chain recombines TRBV3-1 with TRBJ2-7; D might be TRBD1 (7 bases). Trimming removed 1 base at V and 11 bases at J, with 12 bases between. The germline V gene has CDR1 LGHDT and CDR2 YNNKEL (reference sequence). The CDR3 has 12 residues. CDR3 bases: TGTGCCAGCAGCCAAGTCAGGGGGGTTAAGTACTTC. Encoded protein: CASSQVRGVKYF.

About this clone: This clone may be a read error of a much larger clone one base away. The chain has TRBV3-1 and TRBJ2-2; D perhaps matches TRBD1 (6 bases). This CDR3 contains 17 residues. Germline V gene data show CDR1 as LGHDT and CDR2 as YNNKEL (reference sequence). The CDR3 loop reads CASSQAGTTLSTGDLFF. CDR3 sequence (DNA): TGTGCCAGCAGCCAGGCCGGGACAACGCTTTCCACCGGGGATCTGTTTTTT.

V gene TRBV18 combines with J gene TRBJ1-5, with D possibly TRBD1 on 5 matching bases. Germline V gives CDR1 KGHSH, CDR2 LQKENI. CDR3 length: 14 residues. Between the trimmed V and J ends, which lost 5 bases and 5 bases, there was a span of 13 bases. The CDR3 nucleotides are TGTGCCAGCTCAGTCGGACAAGGAGATCAGCCCCAGCATTTT. This encodes CASSVGQGDQPQHF. Full variable domain (rest looked up from reference TRBV18 and TRBJ1-5): NAGVMQNPRHLVRRRGQEARLRCSPMKGHSHVYWYRQLPEEGLKFMVYLQKENIIDESGMPKERFSAEFPKEGPSILRIQQVVRGDSAAYFCASSVGQGDQPQHFGDGTRLSIL.

The V call is TRBV4-1, the J call TRBJ1-6; D gene unclear. Trimming stripped 0 bases from V and 12 bases from J, with 9 bases between. The germline gives CDR1 MGHRA, CDR2 YSYEKL. CDR3 length: 13 residues. CDR3 sequence reads: CASSQEAMLPLHF. CDR3 nucleotides: TGCGCCAGCAGCCAAGAAGCGATGTTACCCCTCCACTTT.

By proportion, this clone is medium-sized (0.01 to 0.1%). V is TRBV12-5 and J is TRBJ2-7, with D possibly matching TRBD2 (6 bases). V lost 8 bases and J 1 base, leaving 18 bases between the germline ends. There are 15 residues in the CDR3. CDR1 and CDR2 (germline): LGHNT, FRNRAP. CDR3 region: CASRGGGRASYEQYF. CDR3 DNA: TGTGCTAGTAGGGGAGGAGGCCGTGCGTCCTACGAGCAGTACTTC.

The CDR3 nucleotides read TGCGCCAGCAGAAGAGGACAGGGGGCGTCCGAGCAGTACTTC. Its protein is CASRRGQGASEQYF. This chain links TRBV10-2 with TRBJ2-7; TRBD1 matches 11 bases. The CDR3 sequence is 14 residues long. The V gene end was trimmed by 6 bases and the J gene end by 6 bases; junction bases not matched to a gene: 7. The germline V gene encodes CDR1 WSHSY and CDR2 SAAADI.

This clone has more than one count but fewer than ten. The chain couples TRBV25-1 to TRBJ2-7; 8 positions match TRBD1. There are 16 residues in the CDR3. Germline V gene data show CDR1 as MGHDK and CDR2 as SYGVNS. V was pared by 3 bases and J by 2 bases, with 9 bases of the junction left unmatched. The DNA for the CDR3 is TGTGCCAGCAGTGATAGGGGGGACAGGAGACCCTACGAGCAGTACTTC. The encoded protein is CASSDRGDRRPYEQYF.

This clone occurred many times. Different DNA sequences within this sample yield the same CDR3. The V gene is TRBV19, the J gene TRBJ2-1, with 7 bases fitting TRBD2. Looked up from germline, CDR1 is LNHDA and CDR2 is SQIVND (reference sequence). CDR3 length: 16 amino acids. Unmatched junction bases numbered 10, after V lost 5 bases and J lost 3 bases. CDR3 protein: CASSSIGLVGYNEQFF. The CDR3 region has the DNA TGTGCCAGTAGTTCCATAGGACTAGTCGGCTACAATGAGCAGTTCTTC.

This clone was counted ten times or more. The chain joins TRBV7-8 to TRBJ1-1; D gene uncertain. The CDR3 length is 13 residues. Trimming cost V 1 base and J 4 bases, with 7 bases left between them. Germline CDR1 and CDR2: SGHVS and FQNEAQ. CDR3 DNA sequence: TGTGCCAGCAGCTTAGGCACGGGCACTGAAGCTTTCTTT. Translating gives CASSLGTGTEAFF.

The rearrangement links TRBV5-1 to TRBJ2-7; 7 nucleotides match TRBD2. The CDR3 runs 15 residues. The V gene's germline CDR1 is SGHRS and CDR2 YFSETQ. V shed 3 bases and J 6 bases; nucleotides not matched to a gene: 12. The CDR3 region has the DNA TGCGCCAGCAGCTATCATGGGGGGGAAGCCTCCGAGCAGTACTTC. This encodes CASSYHGGEASEQYF.

This clone has a count of ten or more. J is TRBJ2-1 and V is TRBV7-8, with 9 bases lining up with TRBD2. V lost 5 bases to trimming and J lost 8 bases; unmatched junction nucleotides: 16. The CDR3 contains 17 residues. Per germline, CDR1 SGHVS and CDR2 FQNEAQ. In DNA form, the CDR3 reads TGTGCCAGCAGCCCCCGAGCGGGGGGCGCCCGTACGGATGAGCAGTTCTTC. Amino acid sequence: CASSPRAGGARTDEQFF.

This clone has ten or more counts. The chain combines TRBV3-1 with TRBJ2-1, with 7 bases identical to TRBD1. Looked up from germline, CDR1 is LGHDT and CDR2 is YNNKEL (reference sequence). V shed 0 bases and J 3 bases; nucleotides not matched to a gene: 5. This CDR3 region has 16 residues. DNA of the CDR3: TGTGCCAGCAGCCAAGATTGGGGACAGCTCTACAATGAGCAGTTCTTC. Its translation: CASSQDWGQLYNEQFF.

The table lists this clone with many counts. V is TRBV5-1 and J is TRBJ2-5; D remains ambiguous. Looked up from germline, CDR1 is SGHRS and CDR2 is YFSETQ. CDR3 size: 13 residues. V lost 4 bases and J 3 bases, leaving 10 bases between the germline ends. CDR3: CASSPSLEETQYF. For the CDR3, the DNA is TGCGCCAGCAGCCCCTCGCTAGAAGAGACCCAGTACTTC. Full variable domain (outside the CDR3, taken from reference TRBV5-1 and TRBJ2-5): KAGVTQTPRYLIKTRGQQVTLSCSPISGHRSVSWYQQTPGQGLQFLFEYFSETQRNKGNFPGRFSGRQFSNSRSEMNVSTLELGDSALYLCASSPSLEETQYFGPGTRLLVL.

This clone is labeled medium-sized. The rearrangement joins TRBV5-1 to TRBJ1-2, with 7 bases matching TRBD1. The V gene's germline CDR1 is SGHRS and CDR2 YFSETQ. The CDR3 length is 15 residues. Germline trimming cut 4 bases from V and 5 bases from J; bases unmatched to any gene: 11. The CDR3 DNA reads TGCGCCAGCAGCGAAGGGACAGCAATTGATTATGGCTACACCTTC. It is translated as CASSEGTAIDYGYTF.

This clone was seen only a few times. The rearrangement links TRBV12-3 or TRBV12-4 to TRBJ2-7; D gene unclear. The ends were cut back, 6 bases at V and 7 bases at J, with 19 bases in the middle. CDR3 size: 14 residues. CDR3 in DNA: TGTGCCAGCAGCCATGGACGGCCTCCGGATGAGCAGTACTTC. Amino acids: CASSHGRPPDEQYF.